A single sample is the source of the 14 T cell receptor beta chains below, sequenced in a study of graft-versus-host responses after intestinal transplantation. Their antigens are not known. The protocol was immunoSEQ multiplex PCR, while the TCRdb copy is restricted to in-frame clones and leaves out a portion. The profile shows some 86,000 clones, 90% to 95% of them singletons. Specimen: unstimulated CD8+ T cells sorted from spleen or lymph node cells, collected before intestinal transplant. The receptor source for this set is a human donor who received an intestinal transplant.

The chain employs TRBV12-2 and TRBJ2-7; no DNA check was done on the table's D call, TRBD1. TRBV12-2 is annotated as a pseudogene. This CDR3 contains 16 residues. CDR3 region: CASRLMVGTGMGEQYF. CDR3 coding DNA: TGTGCAAGTCGCTTAATGGTGGGGACAGGGATGGGCGAGCAGTACTTC.

The chain links TRBV5-6 to TRBJ2-3; D may be TRBD2 (7 bases). This CDR3 spans 16 amino acids. Germline-derived CDR1 and CDR2 are SGHDT and YYEEEE. V was trimmed by 4 bases and J by 2 bases, leaving 17 bases between them. CDR3 protein: CASSPLGGASTDTQYF. In DNA, the CDR3 is TGTGCCAGCAGCCCATTAGGGGGGGCTTCCACAGATACGCAGTATTTT.

This sequence joins TRBV7-9 and TRBJ2-7; D not resolved. The length of the CDR3 is 13 residues. The germline gives CDR1 SEHNR, CDR2 FQNEAQ (reference sequence). The V end lost 1 base, the J end lost 4 bases, and 8 bases lay between the germline ends. This CDR3 reads CASSLGPLYEQYF. Here the CDR3 DNA reads TGTGCCAGCAGCTTAGGGCCCTTGTACGAGCAGTACTTC.

This clone has a single count. The V call is TRBV28, the J call TRBJ2-7, with TRBD1 matching over 9 bases. This CDR3 region has 14 residues. Germline lookup yields CDR1 MDHEN and CDR2 SYDVKM. The V and J ends lost 4 bases and 7 bases, in that order; junction bases with no gene match: 8. CDR3 region: CASSSRQGEGEQYF. In nucleotides, the CDR3 is TGTGCCAGCAGTTCCAGACAGGGGGAGGGAGAGCAGTACTTC. The full variable domain, in which reference TRBV28 and TRBJ2-7 provide the parts outside the CDR3, is DVKVTQSSRYLVKRTGEKVFLECVQDMDHENMFWYRQDPGLGLRLIYFSYDVKMKEKGDIPEGYSVSREKKERFSLILESASTNQTSMYLCASSSRQGEGEQYFGPGTRLTVT.

This clone was seen a single time. The chain combines TRBV19 with TRBJ2-1; D remains ambiguous. V gave up 2 bases and J gave up 6 bases, with 14 bases separating them. Germline CDR1 is LNHDA and CDR2 is SQIVND (reference sequence). The CDR3 totals 15 residues. CDR3 amino acids: CASSIFSGLGNEQFF. The CDR3 DNA follows: TGTGCCAGTAGTATATTCTCGGGTTTGGGCAATGAGCAGTTCTTC.

The genes are TRBV28 and TRBJ2-3; D is perhaps TRBD2 (5 bases). Trimming removed 6 bases at V and 0 bases at J, with 16 bases between. The CDR3 loop spans 16 amino acids. The germline V gene encodes CDR1 MDHEN and CDR2 SYDVKM. CDR3 nucleotide sequence: TGTGCCAGCAGCCTTCGACGCGGACTCAGCACAGATACGCAGTATTTT. Residues: CASSLRRGLSTDTQYF.

The CDR3 sequence is CASSYPGGGETYEQYF. The CDR3, as DNA: TGTGCCAGCAGTTACCCGGGAGGGGGAGAGACCTACGAGCAGTACTTC. This sequence joins TRBV6-5 and TRBJ2-7; 8 bases line up with TRBD2. CDR1 is MNHEY, CDR2 SVGAGI, per germline. V lost 2 bases and J lost 2; bases outside the gene matches: 8. This CDR3 is built from 16 residues.

CDR3 bases: TGTGCCATCAGTGACCCAGAGAACCGTGACCCTTATAACTATGGCTACACCTTC. This encodes CAISDPENRDPYNYGYTF. This chain joins TRBV10-3 and TRBJ1-2; D ambiguous. The germline V and J ends were trimmed by 3 bases and 1 base, with 21 bases remaining between them. The germline gives CDR1 ENHRY, CDR2 SYGVKD. The CDR3 runs to 18 residues.

This clone was seen once. The V and J genes are TRBV6-5 and TRBJ2-7; D is possibly TRBD2 (7 bases). Trimming pared 0 bases from V and 5 bases from J, leaving 14 bases between. Germline V lookup: CDR1 MNHEY, CDR2 SVGAGI. The CDR3 consists of 15 residues. CDR3: CASSYSGGPRHEQYF. CDR3 nucleotide sequence: TGTGCCAGCAGTTACTCCGGGGGGCCCCGGCACGAGCAGTACTTC.

This chain uses TRBV6-1 with TRBJ2-1; the match to TRBD2 covers 11 bases. The CDR3 is 16 residues long. Trimming removed 4 bases from V and 3 bases from J; junction bases left unmatched: 5. Per germline, CDR1 MNHNS and CDR2 SASEGT. CDR3 nucleotide sequence: TGTGCCAGCAGTGCCGAGGGACTAGCGGTCTACAATGAGCAGTTCTTC. This codes for CASSAEGLAVYNEQFF.

This clone was found once. The chain joins TRBV27 to TRBJ2-5, with a weak D call TRBD2 (6 bases). The germline V gene has CDR1 MNHEY and CDR2 SMNVEV (reference sequence). Trimming cost V 6 bases and J 2 bases, with 10 bases left between them. This CDR3 spans 13 amino acids. The CDR3 region is CASSVAGQETQYF. The DNA for the CDR3 is TGTGCCAGCAGCGTGGCGGGGCAAGAGACCCAGTACTTC.

The V and J genes are TRBV27 and TRBJ2-1; 9 positions agree with TRBD2. This CDR3 is 15 amino acids long. Germline V gene data show CDR1 as MNHEY and CDR2 as SMNVEV (reference sequence). The V segment lost 1 base and the J segment 8 bases; nucleotides outside the gene matches: 6. CDR3 residues: CASSLCGGAIDEQFF. CDR3 coding DNA: TGTGCCAGCAGTTTATGCGGGGGGGCGATAGATGAGCAGTTCTTC.

About this clone itself: Other DNA sequences in this specimen translate into the identical CDR3. The genes are TRBV5-5 and TRBJ2-7; either TRBD1 or TRBD2 may fit D (5 bases each). Trimming removed 1 base from V and 9 bases from J, with 20 bases in between. The CDR3 loop spans 15 amino acids. The germline V gene has CDR1 SGHKS and CDR2 YYEKEE (reference sequence). This chain's CDR3 is CASSLLRDPRVVQYF. The CDR3 coding sequence is TGTGCCAGCAGCTTGCTTCGGGACCCTCGTGTGGTGCAGTACTTC. Full variable domain (rest looked up from reference TRBV5-5 and TRBJ2-7): DAGVTQSPTHLIKTRGQQVTLRCSPISGHKSVSWYQQVLGQGPQFIFQYYEKEERGRGNFPDRFSARQFPNYSSELNVNALLLGDSALYLCASSLLRDPRVVQYFGPGTRLTVT.

The J gene is TRBJ1-1, the V gene TRBV7-9; D is uncertain. Trimming took off 4 bases at V and 6 bases at J, with 24 bases between the two ends. Looked up from germline, CDR1 is SEHNR and CDR2 is FQNEAQ (reference sequence). This CDR3 comprises 17 residues. The CDR3, as DNA: TGTGCCAGCAGCTCAAAGTCAGGAGCCTCATTCGACTCTGAAGCTTTCTTT. Protein product: CASSSKSGASFDSEAFF.